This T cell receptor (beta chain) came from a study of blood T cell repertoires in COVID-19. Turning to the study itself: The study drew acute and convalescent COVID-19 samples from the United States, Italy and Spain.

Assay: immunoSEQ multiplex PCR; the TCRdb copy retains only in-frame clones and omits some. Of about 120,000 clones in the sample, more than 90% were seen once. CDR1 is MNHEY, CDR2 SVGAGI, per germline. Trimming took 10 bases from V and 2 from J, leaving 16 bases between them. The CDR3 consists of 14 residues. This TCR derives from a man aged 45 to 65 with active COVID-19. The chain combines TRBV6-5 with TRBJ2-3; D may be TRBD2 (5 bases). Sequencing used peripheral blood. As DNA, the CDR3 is TGTGCCACCGATCCCGACGGGATCACAGATACGCAGTATTTT. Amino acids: CATDPDGITDTQYF.